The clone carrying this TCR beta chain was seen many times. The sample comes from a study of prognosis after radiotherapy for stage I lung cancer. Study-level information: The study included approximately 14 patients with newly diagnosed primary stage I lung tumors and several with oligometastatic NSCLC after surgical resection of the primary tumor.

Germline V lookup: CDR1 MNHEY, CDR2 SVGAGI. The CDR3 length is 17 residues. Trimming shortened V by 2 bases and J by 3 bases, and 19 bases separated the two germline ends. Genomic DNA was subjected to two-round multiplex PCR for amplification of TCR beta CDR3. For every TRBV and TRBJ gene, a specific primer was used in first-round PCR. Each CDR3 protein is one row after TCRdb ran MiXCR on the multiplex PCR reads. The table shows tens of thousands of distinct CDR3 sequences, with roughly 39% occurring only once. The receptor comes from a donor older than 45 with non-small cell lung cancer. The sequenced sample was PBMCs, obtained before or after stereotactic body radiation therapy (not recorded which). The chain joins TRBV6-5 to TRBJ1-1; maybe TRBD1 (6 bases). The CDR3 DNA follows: TGTGCCAGCAGTTACGGGGGCGTAAGGGGCTCTGACACTGAAGCTTTCTTT. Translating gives CASSYGGVRGSDTEAFF.